This T cell receptor (beta chain) is from a study of OX40 agonist ivuxolimab in advanced cancers. Study details: Three patients got partial responses; one had hepatocellular carcinoma and two had cutaneous melanoma.

This CDR3 is 15 amino acids long. Deletions cut 1 base from V and 4 bases from J, with 10 bases between. CDR1 and CDR2 from the germline V gene are SEHNR and FQNEAQ (reference sequence). Produced via immunoSEQ multiplex PCR; TCRdb's table is partial and in-frame only. The sample consists of about 91,000 clones, around 84% of them appearing once. The genes are TRBV7-9 and TRBJ2-2; possibly TRBD1 for D (6 bases). The sequence was obtained from an adult with an advanced solid tumor such as melanoma, head and neck, liver or kidney cancer. The material sequenced was CD4+ or CD8+ T cells sorted from blood, taken in a trial of the OX40 agonist ivuxolimab. DNA for the CDR3: TGTGCCAGCAGCTTAGACAGGGCGGCCACCGGGGAGCTGTTTTTT. It encodes CASSLDRAATGELFF.